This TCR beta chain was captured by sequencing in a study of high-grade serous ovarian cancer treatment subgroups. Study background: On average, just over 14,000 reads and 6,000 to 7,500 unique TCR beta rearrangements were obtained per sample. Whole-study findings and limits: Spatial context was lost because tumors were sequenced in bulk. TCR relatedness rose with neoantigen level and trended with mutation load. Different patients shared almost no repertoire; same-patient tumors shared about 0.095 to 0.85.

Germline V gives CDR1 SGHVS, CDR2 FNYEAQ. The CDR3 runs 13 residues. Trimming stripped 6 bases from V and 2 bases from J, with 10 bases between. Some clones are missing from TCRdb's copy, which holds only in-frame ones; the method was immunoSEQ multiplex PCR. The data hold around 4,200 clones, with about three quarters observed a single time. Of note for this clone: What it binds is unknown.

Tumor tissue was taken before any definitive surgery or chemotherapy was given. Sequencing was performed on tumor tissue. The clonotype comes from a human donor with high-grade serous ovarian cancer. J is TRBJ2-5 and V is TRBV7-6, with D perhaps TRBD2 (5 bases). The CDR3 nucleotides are TGTGCCAGCAGGATGACGGGGCAAGAGACCCAGTACTTC. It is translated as CASRMTGQETQYF.